This entry describes one TCR beta chain. The antigen is unknown. The sample originates from a study of T-cell reconstitution after alpha-beta-depleted transplantation in children. General study findings and limits: Approximately two months post-transplant, alpha-beta T cells reportedly originated from several hundred expanded graft clones. High day-60 TCRbeta diversity in some patients came from surviving recipient T cells and thymic progenitors. T-cell counts and diversity were attributed mostly to newly produced T cells one year after transplant.

A library of TCRbeta sequences, prepared with unique molecular identifiers, was generated. TCRdb passed the PCR reads through MiXCR, listing each CDR3 protein once. The sample consists of hundreds of thousands of distinct CDR3 sequences, 20% to 25% of them appearing once. V lost 3 bases to trimming and J lost 0 bases, with 12 bases between them. The CDR3 extends over 15 amino acids. Germline values: CDR1 KGHSH, CDR2 LQKENI. This chain joins TRBV18 and TRBJ2-7; D possibly uses TRBD1 or TRBD2 (5 bases each). This specimen consisted of PBMCs, mostly from graft donor cells, obtained 360 days after TCRalphabeta/CD19-depleted stem cell transplant. This TCR was sampled from a boy under three years old who had a stem cell transplant for acute myeloid leukemia, so the T cells may come from the graft donor. This CDR3 reads CASSPRGRASYEQYF. In DNA, the CDR3 is TGTGCCAGCTCACCGAGGGGACGGGCCTCCTACGAGCAGTACTTC.